These T cell receptor beta chains were read from a single sample in a study of response to subunit inactivated influenza vaccine. TCRdb re-analysed the RT-PCR reads in MiXCR, keeping a single row per CDR3 protein. Among 500,000 to 600,000 distinct CDR3 sequences listed, 12% were seen once. Sequencing used PBMCs from blood, obtained on the day of vaccination. The origin of the receptors is a man aged 50-59 years who received an inactivated influenza vaccine. Each CDR3 is given with its conserved first and last residue. D genes are given only for firm matches. Only part of the rows carry a size: once, few, many, or a class if the clone is expanded.

size,D,V,J,CDR3,DNA
NA,TRBD1,TRBV28,TRBJ1-4,CASRPLGTGSEKLFF,TGTGCCAGCAGACCCCTAGGGACAGGGAGTGAAAAACTGTTTTTT
few,TRBD1,TRBV2,TRBJ1-5,CASAFGQGVSGNQPQHF,TGTGCCAGCGCGTTTGGCCAGGGGGTTTCGGGCAATCAGCCCCAGCATTTT
few,NA,TRBV9,TRBJ1-1,CASSGASYTEAFF,TGTGCCAGCAGCGGGGCCTCATACACTGAAGCTTTCTTT
many,NA,TRBV19,TRBJ2-2,CASSRRGPGTGELFF,TGTGCCAGTAGTAGACGGGGTCCAGGCACCGGGGAGCTGTTTTTT
few,NA,TRBV5-1,TRBJ2-7,CASGRTASYEQYF,TGCGCCAGCGGGAGGACAGCCTCCTACGAGCAGTACTTC
NA,NA,TRBV7-9,TRBJ2-3,CASSLRVTTTSTDTQYF,TGTGCCAGCAGCTTAAGGGTTACCACGACCAGCACAGATACGCAGTATTTT
NA,NA,TRBV6-2/TRBV6-3,TRBJ2-1,CASSYGGRAYNEQFF,TGTGCCAGCAGTTACGGGGGGAGAGCCTACAATGAGCAGTTCTTC
few,TRBD2,TRBV20-1,TRBJ2-3,CSAPRGGGTDTQYF,TGCAGTGCCCCCCGGGGGGGAGGCACAGATACGCAGTATTTT
many,NA,TRBV5-1,TRBJ2-1,CASSWPRAGILGSYNEQFF,TGCGCCAGCAGCTGGCCCCGGGCAGGGATTTTAGGAAGTTACAATGAGCAGTTCTTC
few,NA,TRBV2,TRBJ2-1,CASSEAQWLDEQFF,TGTGCCAGCAGTGAAGCGCAGTGGCTAGATGAGCAGTTCTTC
NA,NA,TRBV9,TRBJ2-3,CASSVRAEDTQYF,TGTGCCAGCAGCGTACGCGCCGAGGATACGCAGTATTTT
few,NA,TRBV7-8,TRBJ2-2,CASSPGSSRPTGELFF,TGTGCCAGCAGCCCTGGGTCTTCGCGGCCGACCGGGGAGCTGTTTTTT
NA,NA,TRBV29-1,TRBJ2-3,CTGAEPDTQYF,TGCACCGGTGCAGAGCCAGATACGCAGTATTTT
few,TRBD1,TRBV3-1,TRBJ1-2,CASSLWDRGGGYTF,TGTGCCAGCAGCCTATGGGACAGGGGTGGTGGCTACACCTTC
few,NA,TRBV10-3,TRBJ2-5,CAISGTLQETQYF,TGTGCCATCAGCGGGACGCTACAAGAGACCCAGTACTTC
NA,NA,TRBV6-2/TRBV6-3,TRBJ2-1,CASSYFRLAHEQFF,TGTGCCAGCAGTTACTTCCGTCTAGCCCATGAGCAGTTCTTC
NA,TRBD1,TRBV18,TRBJ1-2,CASSPWTGKYGYTF,TGTGCCAGCTCACCTTGGACAGGGAAATATGGCTACACCTTC
many,NA,TRBV6-6,TRBJ1-5,CASSAPNQPQHF,TGTGCCAGCAGTGCGCCGAATCAGCCCCAGCATTTT
NA,NA,TRBV7-2,TRBJ2-3,CASSPRGWGQGTDTQYF,TGTGCCAGCAGTCCACGGGGTTGGGGCCAAGGAACAGATACGCAGTATTTT
NA,NA,TRBV28,TRBJ2-1,CASSLLRRHNEQFF,TGTGCCAGCAGTTTATTGCGCAGACACAATGAGCAGTTCTTC
NA,TRBD1,TRBV11-2,TRBJ1-2,CASRSVGTGNGYTF,TGTGCCAGCCGCTCGGTCGGGACAGGGAACGGCTACACCTTC
few,NA,TRBV6-2/TRBV6-3,TRBJ2-2,CASSYSPTEPNTGELFF,TGTGCCAGCAGTTACTCTCCGACAGAACCGAACACCGGGGAGCTGTTTTTT
NA,TRBD2,TRBV12-3/TRBV12-4,TRBJ2-3,CASSTNRLAGVGTDTQYF,TGTGCCAGCAGTACCAACCGACTAGCGGGAGTGGGCACAGATACGCAGTATTTT
many,NA,TRBV3-1,TRBJ1-5,CASSQKTGSQPQHF,TGTGCCAGCAGCCAAAAAACAGGGAGCCAGCCCCAGCATTTT
NA,TRBD2,TRBV5-6,TRBJ2-7,CASSLARGREVYEQYF,TGTGCCAGCAGCTTGGCCCGGGGGCGGGAGGTCTACGAGCAGTACTTC
NA,NA,TRBV15,TRBJ2-5,CATSRDLGPQQETQYF,TGTGCCACCAGCAGAGATTTGGGTCCCCAGCAAGAGACCCAGTACTTC
few,TRBD2,TRBV20-1,TRBJ2-7,CSARASSGLAGGPYEQYF,TGCAGTGCTAGAGCCTCGTCGGGACTAGCGGGAGGGCCTTACGAGCAGTACTTC
few,NA,TRBV29-1,TRBJ2-6,CSVEGAGANVLTF,TGCAGCGTTGAAGGGGCTGGCGCCAACGTCCTGACTTTC
few,NA,TRBV10-3,TRBJ1-6,CAISEVDRDNSPLHF,TGTGCCATCAGTGAGGTGGACCGCGATAATTCACCCCTCCACTTT
NA,NA,TRBV19,TRBJ2-3,CASSKRVDSDTQYF,TGTGCCAGTAGTAAGCGAGTTGACTCAGATACGCAGTATTTT
few,NA,TRBV6-2/TRBV6-3,TRBJ2-1,CASSWDPPRVYNEQFF,TGTGCCAGCAGTTGGGACCCCCCGCGGGTCTACAATGAGCAGTTCTTC
NA,NA,TRBV10-3,TRBJ2-5,CAVKPSGQQETQYF,TGTGCCGTAAAACCCTCGGGGCAGCAAGAGACCCAGTACTTC
many,NA,TRBV12-3/TRBV12-4,TRBJ2-1,CASSPPPSYNEQFF,TGTGCCAGCAGTCCACCTCCGTCCTACAATGAGCAGTTCTTC
NA,TRBD2,TRBV7-6,TRBJ2-5,CASSGLLSSGNQETQYF,TGTGCCAGCAGCGGTCTCCTCTCCAGCGGGAACCAAGAGACCCAGTACTTC
many,TRBD2,TRBV12-3/TRBV12-4,TRBJ2-2,CASSFWQGGAGELFF,TGTGCCAGCAGTTTTTGGCAGGGAGGGGCCGGGGAGCTGTTTTTT
NA,TRBD2,TRBV27,TRBJ2-7,CASSRGTSGGFYEQYF,TGTGCCAGCAGTAGAGGGACTAGCGGGGGATTCTACGAGCAGTACTTC
many,NA,TRBV7-9,TRBJ2-3,CASSPISGAGRTDTQYF,TGTGCCAGCAGCCCCATCTCAGGGGCAGGGCGCACAGATACGCAGTATTTT
NA,TRBD1,TRBV5-6,TRBJ2-3,CASSKRDRRHLDTQYF,TGTGCCAGCAGCAAAAGGGACAGGCGGCACTTAGATACGCAGTATTTT
few,NA,TRBV6-2/TRBV6-3,TRBJ2-1,CASSRMTNEQFF,TGTGCCAGCAGTCGAATGACGAATGAGCAGTTCTTC